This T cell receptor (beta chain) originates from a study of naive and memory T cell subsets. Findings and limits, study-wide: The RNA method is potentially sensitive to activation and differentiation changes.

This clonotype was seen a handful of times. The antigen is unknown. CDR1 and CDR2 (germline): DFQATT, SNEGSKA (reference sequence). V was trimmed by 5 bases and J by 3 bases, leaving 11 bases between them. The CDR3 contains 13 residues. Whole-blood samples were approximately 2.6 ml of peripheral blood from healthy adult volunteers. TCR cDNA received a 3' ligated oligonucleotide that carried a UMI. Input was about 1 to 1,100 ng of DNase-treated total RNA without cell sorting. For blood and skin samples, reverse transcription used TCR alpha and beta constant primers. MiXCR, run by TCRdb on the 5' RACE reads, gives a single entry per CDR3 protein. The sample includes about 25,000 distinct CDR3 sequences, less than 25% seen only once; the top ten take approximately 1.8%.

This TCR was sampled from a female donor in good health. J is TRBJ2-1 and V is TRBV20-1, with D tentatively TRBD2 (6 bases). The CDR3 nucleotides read TGCAGTGCTGGGGGGACGATCTACAATGAGCAGTTCTTC. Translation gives CSAGGTIYNEQFF.